This T cell receptor (beta chain) was observed in a study of control samples from healthy donors and cancer patients. From germline, CDR1 is LNHDA and CDR2 SQIVND (reference sequence). Between the trimmed V and J ends, which lost 1 base and 5 bases, there was a span of 5 bases. This CDR3 is 12 amino acids long. TCRdb's copy holds only in-frame clones and misses some; the assay was immunoSEQ multiplex PCR. The sample lists 150,000 to 200,000 clones, approximately 92% occurring once. The source is a man aged 25-40 years in good health. Sequenced sample: blood. The chain is built from TRBV19 and TRBJ1-1; D unclear. This CDR3 reads CASSIGQTEAFF. The CDR3 DNA sequence: TGTGCCAGTAGTATAGGGCAAACTGAAGCTTTCTTT.